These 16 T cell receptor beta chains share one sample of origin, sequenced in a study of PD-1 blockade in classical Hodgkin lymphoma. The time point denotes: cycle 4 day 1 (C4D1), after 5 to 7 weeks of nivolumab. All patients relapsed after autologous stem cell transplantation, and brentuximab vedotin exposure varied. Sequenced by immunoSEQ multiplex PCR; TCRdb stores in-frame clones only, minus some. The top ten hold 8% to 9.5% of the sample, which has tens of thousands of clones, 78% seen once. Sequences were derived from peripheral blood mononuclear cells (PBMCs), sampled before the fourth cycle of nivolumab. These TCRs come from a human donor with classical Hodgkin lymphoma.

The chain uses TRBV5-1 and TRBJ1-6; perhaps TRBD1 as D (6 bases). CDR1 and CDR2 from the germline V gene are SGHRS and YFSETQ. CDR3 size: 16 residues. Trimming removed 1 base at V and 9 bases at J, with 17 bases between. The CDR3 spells CASSLYREAYSSPLHF. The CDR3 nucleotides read TGCGCCAGCAGCTTGTACAGGGAAGCTTACAGTTCACCCCTCCACTTT.

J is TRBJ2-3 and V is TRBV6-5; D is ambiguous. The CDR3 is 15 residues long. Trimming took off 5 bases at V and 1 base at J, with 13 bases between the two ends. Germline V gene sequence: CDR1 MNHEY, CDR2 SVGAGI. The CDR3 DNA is TGTGCCAGCAGTCGCAAGACGACGGGCACAGATACGCAGTATTTT. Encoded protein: CASSRKTTGTDTQYF.

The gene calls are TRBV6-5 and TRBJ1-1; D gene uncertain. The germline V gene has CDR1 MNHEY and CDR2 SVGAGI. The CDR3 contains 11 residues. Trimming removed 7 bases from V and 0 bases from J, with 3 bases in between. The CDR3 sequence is CASTMNTEAFF. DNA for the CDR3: TGTGCCAGCACTATGAACACTGAAGCTTTCTTT.

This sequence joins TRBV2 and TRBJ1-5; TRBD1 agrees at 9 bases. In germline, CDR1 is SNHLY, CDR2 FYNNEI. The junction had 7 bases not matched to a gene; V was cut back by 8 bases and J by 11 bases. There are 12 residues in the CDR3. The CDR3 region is CASRQGVSSQHF. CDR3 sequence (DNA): TGTGCCAGCCGACAGGGGGTATCGTCCCAGCATTTT.

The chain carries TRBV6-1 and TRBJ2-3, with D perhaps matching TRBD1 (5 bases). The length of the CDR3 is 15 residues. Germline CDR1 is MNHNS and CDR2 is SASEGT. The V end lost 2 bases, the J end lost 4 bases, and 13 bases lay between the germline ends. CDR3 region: CASSEQGTHADTQYF. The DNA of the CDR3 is TGTGCCAGCAGTGAACAGGGAACACACGCAGATACGCAGTATTTT.

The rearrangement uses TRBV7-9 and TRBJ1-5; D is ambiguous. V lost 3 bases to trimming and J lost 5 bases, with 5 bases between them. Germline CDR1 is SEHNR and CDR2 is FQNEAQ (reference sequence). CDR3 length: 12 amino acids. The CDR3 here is CASSFPYQPQHF. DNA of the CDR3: TGTGCCAGCAGCTTTCCTTATCAGCCCCAGCATTTT.

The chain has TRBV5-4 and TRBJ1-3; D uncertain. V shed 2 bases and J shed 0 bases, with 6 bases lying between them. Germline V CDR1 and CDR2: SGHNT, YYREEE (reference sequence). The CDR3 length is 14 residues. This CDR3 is CASSFRDSGNTIYF. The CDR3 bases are TGTGCCAGCAGCTTCCGGGACTCTGGAAACACCATATATTTT.

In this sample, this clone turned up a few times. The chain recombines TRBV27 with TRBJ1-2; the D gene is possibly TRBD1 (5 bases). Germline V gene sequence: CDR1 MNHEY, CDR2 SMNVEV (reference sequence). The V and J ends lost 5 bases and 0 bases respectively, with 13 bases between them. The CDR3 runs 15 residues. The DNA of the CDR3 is TGTGCCAGCAGTACAGACGTGGGGGCTAACTATGGCTACACCTTC. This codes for CASSTDVGANYGYTF.

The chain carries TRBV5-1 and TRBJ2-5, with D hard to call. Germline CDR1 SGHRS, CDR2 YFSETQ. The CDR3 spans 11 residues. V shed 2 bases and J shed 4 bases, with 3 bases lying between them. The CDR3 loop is CASSFRETQYF. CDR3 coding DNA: TGCGCCAGCAGCTTTCGAGAGACCCAGTACTTC.

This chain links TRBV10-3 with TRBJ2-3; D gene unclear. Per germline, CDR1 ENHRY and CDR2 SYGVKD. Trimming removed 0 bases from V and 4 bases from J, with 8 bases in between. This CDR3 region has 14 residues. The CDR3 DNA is TGTGCCATCAGTGAGTCGGTGCGTCCAGATACGCAGTATTTT. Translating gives CAISESVRPDTQYF.

The CDR3, as DNA: TGTGCCAGCAGCGTAGGGCTAGCCAACCACCACATCTACGAGCAGTACTTC. It specifies CASSVGLANHHIYEQYF. The V gene is TRBV9, the J gene TRBJ2-7; TRBD2 might be the D (5 bases). V lost 0 bases and J lost 3, with 19 bases in between. Germline V gene lookup returns CDR1 SGDLS and CDR2 YYNGEE. CDR3 size: 17 residues. The variable domain in full, with the rest retrieved from reference TRBV9 and TRBJ2-7, is DSGVTQTPKHLITATGQRVTLRCSPRSGDLSVYWYQQSLDQGLQFLIQYYNGEERAKGNILERFSAQQFPDLHSELNLSSLELGDSALYFCASSVGLANHHIYEQYFGPGTRLTVT.

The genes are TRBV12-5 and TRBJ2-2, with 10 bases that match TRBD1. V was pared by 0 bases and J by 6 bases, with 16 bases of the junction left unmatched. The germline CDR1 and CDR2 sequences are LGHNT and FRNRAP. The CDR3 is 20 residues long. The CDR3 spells CASGLVSRNPGQGFPGELFF. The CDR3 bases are TGTGCTAGTGGTTTGGTGAGCAGGAACCCGGGACAGGGGTTTCCCGGGGAGCTGTTTTTT.

CDR3 coding DNA: TGCAGCGTTGAGCAGCAGTCGAACACCGGGGAGCTGTTTTTT. Protein product: CSVEQQSNTGELFF. V gene TRBV29-1 combines with J gene TRBJ2-2; D unresolved. Per the germline V gene, CDR1 is SQVTM and CDR2 is ANQGSEA. The V and J ends lost 3 bases and 0 bases respectively, with 8 bases between them. This CDR3 has 14 amino acids.

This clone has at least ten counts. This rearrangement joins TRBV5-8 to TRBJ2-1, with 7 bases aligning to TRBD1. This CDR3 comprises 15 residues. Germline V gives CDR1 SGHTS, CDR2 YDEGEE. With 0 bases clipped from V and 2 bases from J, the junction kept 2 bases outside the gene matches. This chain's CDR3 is CASSLGQGAYNEQFF. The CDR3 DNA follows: TGTGCCAGCAGCTTGGGCCAGGGGGCCTACAATGAGCAGTTCTTC.

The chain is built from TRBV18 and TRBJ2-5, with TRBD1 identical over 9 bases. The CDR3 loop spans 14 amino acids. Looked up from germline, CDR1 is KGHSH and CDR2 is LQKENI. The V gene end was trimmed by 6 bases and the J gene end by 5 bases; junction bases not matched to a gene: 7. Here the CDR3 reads CASSSGGQGETQYF. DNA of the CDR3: TGTGCCAGCTCTTCAGGGGGACAGGGCGAGACCCAGTACTTC.

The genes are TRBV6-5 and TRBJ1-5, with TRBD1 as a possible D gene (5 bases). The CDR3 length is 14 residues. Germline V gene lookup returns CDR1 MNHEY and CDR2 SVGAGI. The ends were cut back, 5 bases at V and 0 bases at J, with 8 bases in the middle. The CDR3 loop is CASSRQYSNQPQHF. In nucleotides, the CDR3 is TGTGCCAGCAGTCGACAGTATAGCAATCAGCCCCAGCATTTT.